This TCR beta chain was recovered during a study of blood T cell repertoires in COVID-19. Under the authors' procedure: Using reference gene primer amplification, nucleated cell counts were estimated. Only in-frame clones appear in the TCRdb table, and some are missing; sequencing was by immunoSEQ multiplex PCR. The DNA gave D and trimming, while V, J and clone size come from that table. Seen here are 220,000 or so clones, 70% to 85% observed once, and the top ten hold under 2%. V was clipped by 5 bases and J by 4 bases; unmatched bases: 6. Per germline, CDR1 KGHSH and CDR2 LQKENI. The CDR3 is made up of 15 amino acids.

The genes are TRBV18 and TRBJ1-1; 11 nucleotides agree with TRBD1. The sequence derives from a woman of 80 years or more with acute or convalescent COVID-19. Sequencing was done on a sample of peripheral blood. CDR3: CASSSRTGGVTEAFF. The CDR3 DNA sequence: TGTGCCAGCTCATCTAGGACAGGGGGCGTCACTGAAGCTTTCTTT.